These 23 T cell receptor beta chains came from one sample sequenced in a study of shared clonotypes between healthy human individuals. This table comes from immunoSEQ multiplex PCR, and its TCRdb copy is limited to in-frame clones, with some not included. Among 1.6 million or so clones listed, around 98.5% were seen once. The material sequenced was naive CD4+ T cells sorted from blood. As for subset: CD45RA+ positively selected. The receptors were gathered from a man between 25 and 39 years old in good health.

The CDR3 bases are TGTGCCAGCAGCCTCGGGACTAGCGGGAGTAGCTCCTACAATGAGCAGTTCTTC. Its translation is CASSLGTSGSSSYNEQFF. The J gene is TRBJ2-1, the V gene TRBV11-2, with 14 bases fitting TRBD2. Germline V gene sequence: CDR1 SGHAT, CDR2 FQNNGV. The V gene end was trimmed by 5 bases and the J gene end by 0 bases; junction bases not matched to a gene: 6. The CDR3 has 18 residues. Full variable domain (outside the CDR3, taken from reference TRBV11-2 and TRBJ2-1): EAGVAQSPRYKIIEKRQSVAFWCNPISGHATLYWYQQILGQGPKLLIQFQNNGVVDDSQLPKDRFSAERLKGVDSTLKIQPAKLEDSAVYLCASSLGTSGSSSYNEQFFGPGTRLTVL.

The chain combines TRBV6-5 with TRBJ2-3; D is possibly TRBD1 (6 bases). CDR1 is MNHEY and CDR2 is SVGAGI in the germline V gene. This CDR3 is built from 14 residues. V lost 6 bases to trimming and J lost 2 bases, with 12 bases between them. This chain's CDR3 is CASSIGQHTDTQYF. The DNA for the CDR3 is TGTGCCAGCAGCATCGGACAGCACACAGATACGCAGTATTTT.

V gene TRBV29-1 combines with J gene TRBJ2-6; D might be TRBD1 (5 bases). V lost 6 bases, J lost 2 bases, and 14 bases lay in between. Germline loops: CDR1 SQVTM, CDR2 ANQGSEA. The CDR3 sequence is 15 residues long. CDR3 amino acids: CSVATGGAGANVLTF. The CDR3 DNA reads as TGCAGCGTCGCTACAGGTGGGGCTGGGGCCAACGTCCTGACTTTC.

This rearrangement joins TRBV30 to TRBJ2-3; D is unclear. CDR3 length: 11 residues. Trimming removed 2 bases from V and 8 bases from J, with 8 bases in between. From germline, CDR1 is GTSNPN and CDR2 SVGIG (reference sequence). The CDR3 region has the DNA TGTGCCTGGAGTCCCCTGGGTACGCAGTATTTT. It yields the protein CAWSPLGTQYF.

The V gene is TRBV11-3, the J gene TRBJ1-3; D gene ambiguous. This CDR3 contains 13 residues. Germline assignment: CDR1 SGHNT and CDR2 YENEEA. V dropped 4 bases and J dropped 8 bases, with 12 bases sitting between them. CDR3 amino acids: CASSSATADTIYF. The CDR3 DNA reads TGTGCCAGCAGCTCCGCCACAGCGGACACCATATATTTT. The full variable domain, rest sourced from reference TRBV11-3 and TRBJ1-3, is EAGVVQSPRYKIIEKKQPVAFWCNPISGHNTLYWYLQNLGQGPELLIRYENEEAVDDSQLPKDRFSAERLKGVDSTLKIQPAELGDSAVYLCASSSATADTIYFGEGSWLTVV.

The CDR3 loop is CASSVSGDPENTEAFF. Written as DNA, the CDR3 is TGTGCCAGCAGCGTCAGTGGGGATCCCGAGAACACTGAAGCTTTCTTT. V gene TRBV7-9 combines with J gene TRBJ1-1; D gene unclear. The germline V gene encodes CDR1 SEHNR and CDR2 FQNEAQ (reference sequence). The CDR3 runs to 16 residues. Trimming stripped 5 bases from V and 1 base from J, with 17 bases between.

The chain combines TRBV30 with TRBJ1-4; D perhaps matches TRBD1 (5 bases). V shed 0 bases and J shed 2 bases, with 10 bases lying between them. Germline V gene data show CDR1 as GTSNPN and CDR2 as SVGIG (reference sequence). This CDR3 contains 15 residues. Here the CDR3 DNA reads TGTGCCTGGAGTGTTATGGCAGGGACTAATGAAAAACTGTTTTTT. Its protein is CAWSVMAGTNEKLFF.

The V gene is TRBV19, the J gene TRBJ2-3; tentative D call: TRBD2 (5 bases). With 1 base removed from V and 1 base from J, the gap between germline ends came to 12 bases. Germline CDR1 is LNHDA and CDR2 is SQIVND (reference sequence). This CDR3 region has 16 residues. The CDR3 nucleotides read TGTGCCAGTAGTATAGTCATACGAGCGGGCACAGATACGCAGTATTTT. Translating it yields CASSIVIRAGTDTQYF.

The chain links TRBV28 to TRBJ1-5; 11 bases fit TRBD1. The V and J ends lost 6 bases and 2 bases, in that order; junction bases with no gene match: 6. The CDR3 runs to 16 residues. Germline V lookup: CDR1 MDHEN, CDR2 SYDVKM. CDR3: CASRRTGGMGNQPQHF. CDR3 DNA sequence: TGTGCCAGCAGAAGGACAGGGGGCATGGGCAATCAGCCCCAGCATTTT.

The chain employs TRBV18 and TRBJ2-3; D call uncertain. Looked up from germline, CDR1 is KGHSH and CDR2 is LQKENI. V was clipped by 1 base and J by 2 bases, with 10 bases between them. This CDR3 has 15 amino acids. This chain's CDR3 is CASSPLPHDTDTQYF. CDR3 in DNA: TGTGCCAGCTCACCACTACCCCATGACACAGATACGCAGTATTTT.

This clone was recorded once. The chain couples TRBV28 to TRBJ2-1, with no clear D. The CDR3 is made up of 13 amino acids. CDR1 and CDR2 (germline): MDHEN, SYDVKM. V gave up 5 bases and J gave up 4 bases, with 9 bases separating them. CDR3: CASSPPGYNEQFF. CDR3 nucleotide sequence: TGTGCCAGCAGTCCACCCGGTTACAATGAGCAGTTCTTC. The whole variable domain, remainder taken from reference TRBV28 and TRBJ2-1, is DVKVTQSSRYLVKRTGEKVFLECVQDMDHENMFWYRQDPGLGLRLIYFSYDVKMKEKGDIPEGYSVSREKKERFSLILESASTNQTSMYLCASSPPGYNEQFFGPGTRLTVL.

This chain joins TRBV4-1 and TRBJ2-5, with 11 bases aligning to TRBD2. CDR1 is MGHRA and CDR2 is YSYEKL in the germline V gene. The CDR3 is 16 residues long. The V segment lost 1 base and the J segment 2 bases; nucleotides outside the gene matches: 3. The CDR3 region is CASSQGLAGGQETQYF. In DNA form, the CDR3 reads TGCGCCAGCAGCCAAGGGCTAGCGGGAGGACAAGAGACCCAGTACTTC.

The chain has TRBV28 and TRBJ1-2; D gene uncertain. V lost 3 bases and J lost 3, with 14 bases in between. The CDR3 is 15 amino acids. The V gene's germline CDR1 is MDHEN and CDR2 SYDVKM. CDR3 sequence reads: CASSLPLEEDYGYTF. In DNA form, the CDR3 reads TGTGCCAGCAGTTTGCCCCTGGAGGAGGACTATGGCTACACCTTC.

This rearrangement joins TRBV11-2 to TRBJ2-3; D remains ambiguous. The CDR3 extends over 16 amino acids. CDR1 and CDR2 from the germline V gene are SGHAT and FQNNGV. V lost 4 bases to trimming and J lost 0 bases, with 14 bases between them. CDR3 sequence reads: CASSSLDSSSTDTQYF. DNA of the CDR3: TGTGCCAGCAGCTCCCTGGATTCTTCGAGCACAGATACGCAGTATTTT.

Details on this clone: The same CDR3 is also encoded by other DNA sequences in this sample. J is TRBJ2-7 and V is TRBV18; 7 nucleotides line up with TRBD1. Looked up from germline, CDR1 is KGHSH and CDR2 is LQKENI. The V gene end was trimmed by 3 bases and the J gene end by 3 bases; junction bases not matched to a gene: 5. The CDR3 is made up of 14 amino acids. CDR3 region: CASSPLDRSYEQYF. CDR3 DNA sequence: TGTGCCAGCTCACCCCTGGACAGGAGCTACGAGCAGTACTTC. The complete variable domain, with remaining parts taken from reference TRBV18 and TRBJ2-7, reads NAGVMQNPRHLVRRRGQEARLRCSPMKGHSHVYWYRQLPEEGLKFMVYLQKENIIDESGMPKERFSAEFPKEGPSILRIQQVVRGDSAAYFCASSPLDRSYEQYFGPGTRLTVT.

V and J are TRBV18 and TRBJ2-6; TRBD1 aligns across 9 bases. The CDR3 runs 20 residues. CDR1 is KGHSH, CDR2 LQKENI, per germline. The trim removed 1 base at V and 2 bases at J, leaving 12 bases unmatched. CDR3 DNA: TGTGCCAGCTCACCACGGGGGCCTCGGACAGGGGCGACTGGGGCCAACGTCCTGACTTTC. It yields the protein CASSPRGPRTGATGANVLTF.

The rearrangement uses TRBV5-1 and TRBJ1-1, with a tentative D call TRBD1 (6 bases). CDR3 length: 16 residues. Germline V gene sequence: CDR1 SGHRS, CDR2 YFSETQ. V was trimmed by 6 bases and J by 1 base, leaving 19 bases between them. The CDR3: CASISGPQGSNTEAFF. DNA of the CDR3: TGCGCCAGCATTTCGGGACCCCAGGGGTCGAACACTGAAGCTTTCTTT.

This chain connects TRBV6-1 to TRBJ2-7, with 12 bases aligning to TRBD1. This CDR3 has 14 residues. Germline V gene lookup returns CDR1 MNHNS and CDR2 SASEGT. V lost 4 bases, J lost 2 bases, and 0 bases stayed unmatched. Here the CDR3 reads CASSGDRGPYEQYF. The CDR3 DNA is TGTGCCAGCAGTGGGGACAGGGGGCCCTACGAGCAGTACTTC.

The chain carries TRBV7-2 and TRBJ2-1, with D hard to call. V lost 3 bases and J 7 bases, leaving 10 bases between the germline ends. CDR1 is SGHTA, CDR2 FQGNSA, per germline. This CDR3 is built from 13 residues. The CDR3 protein is CASSFVLLNEQFF. The CDR3 DNA follows: TGTGCCAGCAGCTTCGTCCTTTTAAATGAGCAGTTCTTC.

The genes are TRBV6-6 and TRBJ1-1; a weak D match, TRBD1 (6 bases). There are 14 residues in the CDR3. In germline, CDR1 is MNHNY, CDR2 SVGAGI (reference sequence). Deletions cut 4 bases from V and 3 bases from J, with 12 bases between. The CDR3 region is CASSLGRGHTEAFF. CDR3 nucleotides: TGTGCCAGCAGTTTGGGACGGGGGCACACTGAAGCTTTCTTT.

The V and J genes are TRBV10-3 and TRBJ1-2; 8 bases align to TRBD1. Unmatched junction bases numbered 7, after V lost 4 bases and J lost 6 bases. This CDR3 has 14 amino acids. Germline V gene sequence: CDR1 ENHRY, CDR2 SYGVKD. This CDR3 is CAISVQGGEDGYTF. The CDR3 DNA reads as TGTGCCATCAGTGTACAGGGGGGAGAAGATGGCTACACCTTC.

The genes are TRBV7-2 and TRBJ2-1; 7 bases match TRBD1. The CDR3 has 13 residues. Germline V gene sequence: CDR1 SGHTA, CDR2 FQGNSA. Germline trimming cut 4 bases from V and 10 bases from J; bases unmatched to any gene: 7. CDR3 region: CASSSDRVGEQFF. CDR3 sequence (DNA): TGTGCCAGCAGCTCAGACAGGGTAGGCGAGCAGTTCTTC.

The V and J genes are TRBV5-5 and TRBJ2-7, with 9 bases that match TRBD1. V dropped 4 bases and J dropped 3; count of bases not matched to a gene: 14. The length of the CDR3 is 17 residues. CDR1 and CDR2 from the germline V gene are SGHKS and YYEKEE (reference sequence). CDR3: CASSPVLTGTGIYEQYF. As DNA, the CDR3 is TGTGCCAGCAGCCCCGTTCTCACGGGGACAGGGATCTACGAGCAGTACTTC.